Sequencing of this T cell receptor beta chain was carried out in a study of shared clonotypes between healthy human individuals. Study-level points and caveats: Clonotype sharing among donors was thought likely to change with sequencing depth.

Clones were read by immunoSEQ multiplex PCR, and TCRdb kept only the in-frame ones, dropping some. The sample has 2 million to 3 million clones, roughly nine tenths seen once. A word on this clone: Its target is unknown.

This CDR3 comprises 13 residues. Germline V gives CDR1 SGHRS, CDR2 YFSETQ. With 9 bases clipped from V and 4 bases from J, the junction kept 7 bases outside the gene matches. The TCR sequence derives from a man aged 18-30 years in good health. Sequencing was performed on naive CD4+ T cells sorted from blood. Subset denoted: CD45RA+ positively selected. The rearrangement joins TRBV5-1 to TRBJ2-5; TRBD1 agrees at 9 bases. Here the CDR3 DNA reads TGCGCCACTAGGACAGGGGTCGGAGAGACCCAGTACTTC. Protein product: CATRTGVGETQYF.